This T cell receptor (beta chain) was obtained from a study of T cell repertoires in cytomegalovirus infection. This clonotype came up a few times. Its specificity is not known. Each CDR3 protein gets one entry after TCRdb re-called the reads with MiXCR. The table includes about 270,000 distinct CDR3 sequences, roughly 21% detected once. CDR3 length equals 16 residues. Germline V CDR1 and CDR2: SGHDN, FVKESK. V lost 3 bases and J lost 4; bases outside the gene matches: 7. V and J are TRBV14 and TRBJ2-3; TRBD2 aligns across 10 bases. This specimen consisted of cultured PBMCs, obtained from culture after CMV antigen stimulation. This TCR derives from a human donor in good health (CMV status not recorded). Some clones in this sample may be carry-over from other donors' samples. The CDR3 region has the DNA TGTGCCAGCAGCCAGACCCTAGCGGGAGCGGCAGATACGCAGTATTTT. It specifies CASSQTLAGAADTQYF.